Listed below are T cell receptor beta chains from one sample, sequenced in a study of beta chain features in type 1 diabetes. Produced via immunoSEQ multiplex PCR; TCRdb's table is partial and in-frame only. Altogether some 150,000 clones are present, about 12% being singletons, with the ten largest covering under 1.5%. The sequenced sample was central memory CD4+ T cells from blood. Receptors were obtained from a young man with type 1 diabetes. Both conserved end residues are part of each CDR3. A D gene is named only where the DNA matches it firmly. Where a row states a size, it is once, few, many or the class of an expanded clone; other rows omit it.

>TRBJ2-1|TRBD2|TRBV7-6|few
CASSALAGVGYNEQFF
TGTGCCAGCAGCGCACTAGCGGGGGTAGGGTACAATGAGCAGTTCTTC
>TRBJ2-7|NA|TRBV14|many
CASSSRTEGQYF
TGTGCCAGCAGCTCCCGGACAGAGGGGCAGTACTTC
>TRBJ2-3|TRBD2|TRBV5-6|NA
CASSLAPGLASQDTQYF
TGTGCCAGCAGCTTGGCCCCGGGACTAGCGTCCCAGGATACGCAGTATTTT
>TRBJ1-1|NA|TRBV10-2|NA
CATSQQDMNTEAFF
TGCGCCACCTCCCAACAGGACATGAACACTGAAGCTTTCTTT
>TRBJ1-2|TRBD1|TRBV6-5|NA
CASSPGDREGYTF
TGTGCCAGCAGTCCGGGGGACAGGGAGGGCTACACCTTC
>TRBJ2-5|NA|TRBV10-3|few
CAISDGTQQETQYF
TGTGCCATCAGTGATGGGACTCAACAAGAGACCCAGTACTTC
>TRBJ2-3|NA|TRBV15|few
CATSGRRDSTDTQYF
TGTGCCACCAGCGGAAGGAGGGACAGCACAGATACGCAGTATTTT
>TRBJ2-1|TRBD1|TRBV7-2|NA
CASSPTGDTYNEQFF
TGTGCCAGCAGCCCGACAGGGGACACCTACAATGAGCAGTTCTTC
>TRBJ1-2|TRBD1|TRBV5-4|few
CASSFDRVGYTF
TGTGCCAGCAGCTTTGACAGGGTTGGCTACACCTTC
>TRBJ1-2|NA|TRBV5-1|few
CASSVTLGNYGYTF
TGCGCCAGCAGCGTCACCTTGGGGAACTATGGCTACACCTTC
>TRBJ2-1|NA|TRBV5-8|NA
CASSLVPGARNNEQFF
TGTGCCAGCAGCTTGGTTCCGGGGGCGCGGAACAATGAGCAGTTCTTC
>TRBJ2-5|NA|TRBV29-1|few
CSVRPGQETQYF
TGCAGCGTCCGCCCAGGGCAAGAGACCCAGTACTTC
>TRBJ1-2|TRBD1|TRBV27|few
CASIPHGTGIPLGYTF
TGTGCCAGCATCCCTCACGGGACAGGGATTCCTCTAGGCTACACCTTC
>TRBJ2-7|NA|TRBV7-2|NA
CASSNSGYEQYF
TGTGCCAGCAGCAATAGCGGCTACGAGCAGTACTTC
>TRBJ1-5|NA|TRBV7-9|NA
CASSLAGDRQPQHF
TGTGCCAGCAGCTTAGCAGGGGATAGGCAGCCCCAGCATTTT
>TRBJ2-7|TRBD1|TRBV5-6|NA
CASSSGQKYYEQYF
TGTGCCAGCAGCTCGGGACAGAAGTACTACGAGCAGTACTTC
>TRBJ2-3|NA|TRBV7-2|many
CASSYRVGGTDTQYF
TGTGCCAGCAGCTACCGAGTAGGAGGCACAGATACGCAGTATTTT
>TRBJ2-7|TRBD2|TRBV10-2|few
CATQKERGEYEQYF
TGCGCCACCCAGAAGGAGCGGGGGGAGTACGAGCAGTACTTC
>TRBJ1-6|NA|TRBV30|NA
CAWRGMNSPLHF
TGTGCCTGGAGGGGGATGAATTCACCCCTCCACTTT
>TRBJ1-5|NA|TRBV2|many
CASRHPQGYSNQPQHF
TGTGCCAGCCGCCACCCTCAGGGTTACAGCAATCAGCCCCAGCATTTT
>TRBJ1-2|TRBD1|TRBV4-2|NA
CASAPRQGLPGYTF
TGTGCCAGTGCTCCTAGACAGGGATTGCCCGGCTACACCTTC